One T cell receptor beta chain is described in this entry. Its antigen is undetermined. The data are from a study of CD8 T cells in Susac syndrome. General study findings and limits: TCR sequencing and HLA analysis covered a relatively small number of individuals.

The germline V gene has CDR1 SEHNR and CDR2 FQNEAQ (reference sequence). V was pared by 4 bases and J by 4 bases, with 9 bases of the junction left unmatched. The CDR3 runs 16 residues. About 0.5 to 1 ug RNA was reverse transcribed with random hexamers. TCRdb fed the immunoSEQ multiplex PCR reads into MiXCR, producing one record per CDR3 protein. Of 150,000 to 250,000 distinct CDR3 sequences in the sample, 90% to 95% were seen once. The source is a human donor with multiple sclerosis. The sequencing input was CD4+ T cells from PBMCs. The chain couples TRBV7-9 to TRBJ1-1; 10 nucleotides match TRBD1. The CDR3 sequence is CASSSNQGQGSTEAFF. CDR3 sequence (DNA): TGTGCCAGCAGCTCGAATCAGGGACAGGGGAGCACTGAAGCTTTCTTT.